This section outlines one T cell receptor beta chain sequence together with its context. TCR beta VDJ and CDR3 profiling used genomic DNA as template. TCRdb re-called the reads through MiXCR, storing one row per CDR3 protein. The table includes roughly 40,000 distinct CDR3 sequences, 65% to 70% detected once. The data stem from a study of CD8+CD57+ T cells in acquired aplastic anemia. The clonotype comes from a human donor in good health, serving as a control. The sample comprised sorted CD4+, CD8+, or CD8+CD57+ T cells (not recorded which) from PBMCs.

CDR3 nucleotides: TGTGCCACCAGCGATGACAGGAGGTACTATGGCTACACCTTC. It encodes CATSDDRRYYGYTF. The chain uses TRBV15 and TRBJ1-2; D may be TRBD1 (6 bases). Trimming shortened V by 5 bases and J by 3 bases, and 13 bases separated the two germline ends. This CDR3 comprises 14 residues. Germline V gene lookup returns CDR1 LNHNV and CDR2 YYDKDF (reference sequence).